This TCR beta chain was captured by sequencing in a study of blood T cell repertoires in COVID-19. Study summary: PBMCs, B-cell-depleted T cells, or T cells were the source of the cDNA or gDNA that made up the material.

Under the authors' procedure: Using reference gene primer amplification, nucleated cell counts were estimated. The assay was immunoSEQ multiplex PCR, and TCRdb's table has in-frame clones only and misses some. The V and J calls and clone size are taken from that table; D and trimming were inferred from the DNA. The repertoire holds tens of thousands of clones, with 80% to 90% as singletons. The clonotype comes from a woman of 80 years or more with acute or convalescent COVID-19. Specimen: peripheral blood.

The CDR3, as DNA: TGTGCCAGCAGCCGGCGACAAGGCAATGAGCAGTTCTTC. Translating gives CASSRRQGNEQFF. V usage is TRBV7-2 and J usage is TRBJ2-1; D uncertain. V lost 5 bases, J lost 6 bases, and 11 bases lay in between. The CDR3 is 13 residues long. CDR1 and CDR2 from the germline V gene are SGHTA and FQGNSA.